This TCR beta chain was recovered during a study of T cell repertoires in cytomegalovirus infection. About the study: The authors used CMV epitopes that were HLA-C-restricted (recently identified) and HLA-B-restricted (well studied).

A note on this clonotype: Its specificity is not known.

This CDR3 spans 22 amino acids. J gave up 1 base and V 0 bases, and 21 bases lay outside the gene matches. CDR1 and CDR2 from the germline V gene are DFQATT and SNEGSKA (reference sequence). Each CDR3 protein is one row after TCRdb ran MiXCR on the reads. The repertoire holds 95,000 to 120,000 distinct CDR3 sequences, around 31% seen once, with around two fifths in the top ten. The chain recombines TRBV20-1 with TRBJ2-3; 11 bases are shared with TRBD2. This sequence was found in a human donor in good health (CMV status not recorded). Some clones in this sample may be carry-over from other donors' samples. The sequencing used CD8+ T cells from cultured PBMCs, collected from culture after CMV antigen stimulation. CDR3 residues: CSARELTSGEHDPTRGTDTQYF. DNA for the CDR3: TGCAGTGCTAGAGAATTGACTAGCGGGGAGCACGATCCCACCCGGGGCACAGATACGCAGTATTTT.